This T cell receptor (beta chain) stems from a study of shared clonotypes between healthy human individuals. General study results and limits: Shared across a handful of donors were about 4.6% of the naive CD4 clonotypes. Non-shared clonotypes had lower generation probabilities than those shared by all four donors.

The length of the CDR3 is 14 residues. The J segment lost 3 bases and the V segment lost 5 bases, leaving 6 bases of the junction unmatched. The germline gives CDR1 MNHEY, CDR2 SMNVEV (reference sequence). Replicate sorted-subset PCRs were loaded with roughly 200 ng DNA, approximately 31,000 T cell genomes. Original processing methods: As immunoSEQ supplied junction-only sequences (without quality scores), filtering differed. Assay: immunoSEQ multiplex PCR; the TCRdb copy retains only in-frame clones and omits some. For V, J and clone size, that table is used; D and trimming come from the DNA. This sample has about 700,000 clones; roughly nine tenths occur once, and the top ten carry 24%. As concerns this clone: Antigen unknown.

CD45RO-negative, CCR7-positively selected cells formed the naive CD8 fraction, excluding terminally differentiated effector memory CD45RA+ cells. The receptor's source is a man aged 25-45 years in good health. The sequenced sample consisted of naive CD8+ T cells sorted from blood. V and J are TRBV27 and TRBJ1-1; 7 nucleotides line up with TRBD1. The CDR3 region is CASSIRDRDTEAFF. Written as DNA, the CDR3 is TGTGCCAGCAGTATCCGGGACAGAGACACTGAAGCTTTCTTT.